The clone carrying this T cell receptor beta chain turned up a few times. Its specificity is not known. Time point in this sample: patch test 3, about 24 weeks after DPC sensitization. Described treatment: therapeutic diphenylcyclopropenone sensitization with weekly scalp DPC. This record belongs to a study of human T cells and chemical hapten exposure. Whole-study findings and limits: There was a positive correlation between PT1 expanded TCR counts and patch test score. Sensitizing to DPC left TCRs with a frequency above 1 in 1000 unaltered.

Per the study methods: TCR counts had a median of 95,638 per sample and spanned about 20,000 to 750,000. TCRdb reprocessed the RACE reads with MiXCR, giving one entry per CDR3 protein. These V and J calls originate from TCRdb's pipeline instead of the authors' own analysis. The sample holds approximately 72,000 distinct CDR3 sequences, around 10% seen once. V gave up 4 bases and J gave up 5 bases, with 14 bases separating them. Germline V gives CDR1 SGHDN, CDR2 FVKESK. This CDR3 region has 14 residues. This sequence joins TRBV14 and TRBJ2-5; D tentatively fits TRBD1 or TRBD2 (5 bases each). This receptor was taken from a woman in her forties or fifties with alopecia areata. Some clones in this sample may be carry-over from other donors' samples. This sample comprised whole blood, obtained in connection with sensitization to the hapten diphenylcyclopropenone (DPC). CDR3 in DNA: TGTGCCAGCAGCCCGGGGCTAAGAGACGAGACCCAGTACTTC. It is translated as CASSPGLRDETQYF.